One and the same sample provided the 29 T cell receptor beta chains below, sequenced in a study of cytomegalovirus exposure and HLA in healthy donors. The study ran its PCR with 60 Vbeta and 13 Jbeta primers. Sequencing was performed with immunoSEQ multiplex PCR; in TCRdb, only in-frame clones are kept and a portion is missing. The table records around 64,000 clones, about 84% of them present only once. Sequencing was done on a sample of PBMCs. Receptors originate from a man in his late teens or twenties in good health and CMV-seropositive.

The V and J genes are TRBV5-4 and TRBJ2-4; 7 nucleotides match TRBD1. V shed 4 bases, J shed 8 bases, and the junction held 9 bases outside the gene matches. This CDR3 has 14 residues. CDR1 and CDR2 (germline): SGHNT, YYREEE (reference sequence). This CDR3 is CASSPQGVEDIQYF. CDR3 bases: TGTGCCAGCAGCCCTCAGGGGGTGGAGGACATTCAGTACTTC.

The chain is built from TRBV30 and TRBJ2-1; D perhaps matches TRBD2 (6 bases). Deletions cut 0 bases from V and 0 bases from J, with 9 bases between. Germline V gene lookup returns CDR1 GTSNPN and CDR2 SVGIG (reference sequence). The length of the CDR3 is 15 residues. CDR3 residues: CAWSVDGGSYNEQFF. The CDR3 nucleotides read TGTGCCTGGAGTGTAGACGGGGGCTCCTACAATGAGCAGTTCTTC.

This chain links TRBV27 with TRBJ1-2; the match to TRBD1 covers 7 bases. The CDR3 spans 14 residues. Germline V gene data show CDR1 as MNHEY and CDR2 as SMNVEV (reference sequence). Trimming cost V 5 bases and J 4 bases; bases outside gene matches: 7. The CDR3 region has the DNA TGTGCCAGCAGTGATCGACAGGGCCCCTATGGCTACACCTTC. This sequence encodes CASSDRQGPYGYTF.

This sequence joins TRBV18 and TRBJ2-5; TRBD2 aligns across 12 bases. The CDR3 totals 15 residues. The trim removed 3 bases at V and 4 bases at J, leaving 3 bases unmatched. CDR1 is KGHSH, CDR2 LQKENI, per germline. In DNA form, the CDR3 reads TGTGCCAGCTCACCCACGACTAGCGGGGGAGAGACCCAGTACTTC. It specifies CASSPTTSGGETQYF. Filled out from reference TRBV18 and TRBJ2-5, the complete variable domain reads NAGVMQNPRHLVRRRGQEARLRCSPMKGHSHVYWYRQLPEEGLKFMVYLQKENIIDESGMPKERFSAEFPKEGPSILRIQQVVRGDSAAYFCASSPTTSGGETQYFGPGTRLLVL.

The chain carries TRBV1 and TRBJ2-4; the table's D call TRBD2 went unverified against the DNA. TRBV1 is marked as a pseudogene. The CDR3 has 15 residues. The CDR3 region has the DNA TGCACCAGCAGCCCTTCTAGCGGGAACCAAAACATTCAGTACTTC. It specifies CTSSPSSGNQNIQYF.

This chain uses TRBV19 with TRBJ1-5, with a possible D match to TRBD1 (5 bases). The CDR3 covers 14 residues. The ends were cut back, 1 base at V and 4 bases at J, with 8 bases in the middle. Looked up from germline, CDR1 is LNHDA and CDR2 is SQIVND (reference sequence). CDR3 residues: CASSIGQGNQPQHF. The CDR3 DNA follows: TGTGCCAGTAGTATAGGGCAGGGTAATCAGCCCCAGCATTTT.

This clone was detected ten times or more. The gene calls are TRBV21-1 and TRBJ2-1; no check of the table's D call, TRBD1, against the DNA was made. TRBV21-1 is an annotated pseudogene. The CDR3 loop spans 16 amino acids. CDR3 sequence reads: CASSKVEQGFYNEQFF. CDR3 nucleotide sequence: TGTGCCAGCAGCAAAGTTGAGCAGGGTTTCTACAATGAGCAGTTCTTC.

The chain has TRBV7-8 and TRBJ1-3; D may be TRBD1 (5 bases). Trimming cost V 4 bases and J 3 bases, with 10 bases left between them. Per the germline V gene, CDR1 is SGHVS and CDR2 is FQNEAQ. The CDR3 sequence is 14 residues long. The DNA of the CDR3 is TGTGCCAGCAGCTCTCAGGGAGGTGGAAACACCATATATTTT. This gives the protein CASSSQGGGNTIYF.

This clone showed up just once. This sequence joins TRBV6-1 and TRBJ2-7; a weak D match, TRBD1 (6 bases). The V end was cut by 6 bases, the J end by 3 bases, with 12 bases between. This CDR3 contains 13 residues. The germline CDR1 and CDR2 sequences are MNHNS and SASEGT. The CDR3 region is CASRRGTYYEQYF. For the CDR3, the DNA is TGTGCCAGCAGAAGGGGGACATACTACGAGCAGTACTTC.

Only a few counts were recorded for this clone. V gene TRBV6-5 combines with J gene TRBJ1-5; D not certain. Trimming took 0 bases from V and 5 from J, leaving 5 bases between them. The CDR3 runs 13 residues. Germline assignment: CDR1 MNHEY and CDR2 SVGAGI. The CDR3: CASSYSQDQPQHF. CDR3 DNA sequence: TGTGCCAGCAGTTACTCCCAGGATCAGCCCCAGCATTTT.

The chain couples TRBV28 to TRBJ1-5; TRBD1 agrees at 9 bases. Germline CDR1 is MDHEN and CDR2 is SYDVKM. This CDR3 region has 14 residues. J lost 5 bases, V lost 5 bases, and 4 bases had no gene match. CDR3 coding DNA: TGTGCCAGCAGTCCCGGGACAGGGTATCAGCCCCAGCATTTT. Its translation is CASSPGTGYQPQHF.

This clone was recorded a few times. The chain is built from TRBV19 and TRBJ2-7; 8 nucleotides match TRBD1. This CDR3 region has 12 residues. In germline, CDR1 is LNHDA, CDR2 SQIVND (reference sequence). DNA for the CDR3: TGTGCCAGCCGCCTTTGCAGGGGGCGTTCTCGGGTC. It codes for CASRLCRGRSRV.

Only one count was recorded for this clone. V is TRBV6-1 and J is TRBJ1-3; D call uncertain. The V gene lost 2 bases and the J gene lost 4 bases, with 15 bases spanning the gap. CDR3 size: 16 residues. Germline V gene data show CDR1 as MNHNS and CDR2 as SASEGT. CDR3 sequence: CASSETAALGGNTIYF. The CDR3 region has the DNA TGTGCCAGCAGTGAAACCGCCGCTCTGGGCGGAAACACCATATATTTT.

The V gene is TRBV6-5, the J gene TRBJ2-7, with 9 bases that match TRBD1. CDR1 is MNHEY, CDR2 SVGAGI, per germline. The CDR3 consists of 15 residues. J lost 7 bases, V lost 0 bases, and 7 bases had no gene match. CDR3 loop: CASSYSTGGSGEQYF. The CDR3 coding sequence is TGTGCCAGCAGTTACTCGACAGGGGGTTCCGGAGAGCAGTACTTC.

The DNA of the CDR3 is TGCGCCAGCAGCCCCACAGGAATCTCTGGAAACACCATATATTTT. Protein product: CASSPTGISGNTIYF. The chain couples TRBV4-1 to TRBJ1-3; the D gene is possibly TRBD1 (5 bases). Germline V gene lookup returns CDR1 MGHRA and CDR2 YSYEKL. The germline V and J ends were trimmed by 4 bases and 0 bases, with 10 bases remaining between them. The CDR3 loop spans 15 amino acids.

This clone showed up just a few times. The chain links TRBV10-1 to TRBJ2-7; TRBD2 is a possible D gene (7 bases). Germline CDR1 WNHNN, CDR2 SYGVQD (reference sequence). Between the trimmed V and J ends, which lost 4 bases and 0 bases, there was a span of 19 bases. The CDR3 is 17 residues long. CDR3 sequence: CASSGAGGGPSSYEQYF. The CDR3, as DNA: TGCGCCAGCAGTGGAGCTGGCGGGGGCCCTAGCTCCTACGAGCAGTACTTC.

V is TRBV6-4 and J is TRBJ1-1, with TRBD1 as a possible D gene (5 bases). Germline CDR1 is MRHNA and CDR2 is SNTAGT. V lost 0 bases and J 8 bases, leaving 10 bases between the germline ends. The CDR3 spans 13 residues. This CDR3 is CASSDSPTDEAFF. The CDR3 DNA reads TGTGCCAGCAGTGACTCGCCGACAGACGAAGCTTTCTTT.

This clone was counted a few times. The chain couples TRBV30 to TRBJ2-7, with 8 bases aligning to TRBD1. The CDR3 length is 14 residues. Germline V gene lookup returns CDR1 GTSNPN and CDR2 SVGIG (reference sequence). V was pared by 3 bases and J by 3 bases, with 7 bases of the junction left unmatched. The CDR3 is CAWSKTGEVYEQYF. In DNA, the CDR3 is TGTGCCTGGAGCAAGACAGGGGAGGTCTACGAGCAGTACTTC.

The J gene is TRBJ2-7, the V gene TRBV6-5; 7 nucleotides agree with TRBD2. Losses at the gene ends were 6 bases for V and 4 bases for J; bases not matched to a gene: 3. The germline V gene encodes CDR1 MNHEY and CDR2 SVGAGI. The length of the CDR3 is 12 residues. The CDR3 here is CASRSSGYEQYF. In DNA form, the CDR3 reads TGTGCCAGCAGGAGTAGCGGGTACGAGCAGTACTTC.

The V and J genes are TRBV6-5 and TRBJ2-7; 10 bases fit TRBD1. From germline, CDR1 is MNHEY and CDR2 SVGAGI. The CDR3 is made up of 15 amino acids. Unmatched junction bases numbered 9, after V lost 6 bases and J lost 4 bases. CDR3 in amino acids: CASRRSGQGLYEQYF. The CDR3 nucleotides read TGTGCCAGCAGGCGCTCGGGACAGGGGTTGTACGAGCAGTACTTC.

The chain has TRBV2 and TRBJ1-1, with D possibly being TRBD1 (5 bases). This CDR3 is 14 amino acids long. V lost 3 bases, J lost 3 bases, and 11 bases lay in between. Germline V gives CDR1 SNHLY, CDR2 FYNNEI. CDR3: CASSEGGRYTEAFF. CDR3 DNA sequence: TGTGCCAGCAGTGAGGGGGGTAGGTACACTGAAGCTTTCTTT. The variable domain in full, completed from reference TRBV2 and TRBJ1-1, reads EPEVTQTPSHQVTQMGQEVILRCVPISNHLYFYWYRQILGQKVEFLVSFYNNEISEKSEIFDDQFSVERPDGSNFTLKIRSTKLEDSAMYFCASSEGGRYTEAFFGQGTRLTVV.

This chain connects TRBV6-5 to TRBJ2-2, with 7 bases lining up with TRBD2. The germline gives CDR1 MNHEY, CDR2 SVGAGI. The ends lost 3 bases at V and 0 bases at J; junction bases unmatched: 4. The CDR3 length is 16 residues. The CDR3 loop reads CASSYWGGSNTGELFF. The DNA for the CDR3 is TGTGCCAGCAGTTATTGGGGGGGATCGAACACCGGGGAGCTGTTTTTT.

The chain is built from TRBV30 and TRBJ1-1; possibly TRBD1 for D (5 bases). V lost 3 bases and J lost 0, with 11 bases in between. CDR1 and CDR2 (germline): GTSNPN, SVGIG (reference sequence). This CDR3 has 14 amino acids. CDR3 residues: CAWSAGALNTEAFF. CDR3 DNA: TGTGCCTGGAGCGCTGGGGCTTTGAACACTGAAGCTTTCTTT.

The genes are TRBV7-2 and TRBJ1-1; perhaps TRBD1 as D (6 bases). Germline V CDR1 and CDR2: SGHTA, FQGNSA. The CDR3 has 14 amino acids. V dropped 1 base and J dropped 1 base, with 7 bases sitting between them. The CDR3 region is CASSLETGNTEAFF. The CDR3 bases are TGTGCCAGCAGCTTAGAGACAGGGAACACTGAAGCTTTCTTT.

The chain carries TRBV30 and TRBJ1-2; tentatively, D is TRBD1 (6 bases). Looked up from germline, CDR1 is GTSNPN and CDR2 is SVGIG (reference sequence). V lost 1 base, J lost 4 bases, and 16 bases lay in between. This CDR3 spans 15 amino acids. This chain's CDR3 is CAWSGVGGAGYGYTF. The CDR3 DNA reads TGTGCCTGGAGTGGGGTGGGGGGGGCTGGCTATGGCTACACCTTC.

This clone was observed a single time. The chain employs TRBV5-4 and TRBJ2-5, with a tentative D call TRBD1 (6 bases). CDR1 is SGHNT, CDR2 YYREEE, per germline (reference sequence). The CDR3 totals 15 residues. V was trimmed by 4 bases and J by 2 bases, leaving 15 bases between them. CDR3 nucleotides: TGTGCCAGCAGCCCAACCGGACAGAAACAAGAGACCCAGTACTTC. This gives the protein CASSPTGQKQETQYF.

The rearrangement joins TRBV6-1 to TRBJ2-5; perhaps TRBD2 as D (6 bases). The V gene lost 8 bases and the J gene lost 1 base, with 11 bases spanning the gap. The CDR3 runs 13 residues. CDR1 is MNHNS, CDR2 SASEGT, per germline. The CDR3 is CASLRDFQETQYF. The CDR3 DNA follows: TGTGCCAGCCTGCGGGACTTCCAAGAGACCCAGTACTTC.

Of note for this clone: Other DNA sequences from this sample encode an identical CDR3 as well. This rearrangement joins TRBV30 to TRBJ1-5, with D tentatively TRBD1 (5 bases). CDR3 length equals 13 residues. Germline V gene data show CDR1 as GTSNPN and CDR2 as SVGIG (reference sequence). The V and J ends lost 1 base and 7 bases respectively, with 11 bases between them. This CDR3 is CAWSGGGNQPQHF. CDR3 coding DNA: TGTGCCTGGAGTGGGGGGGGGAACCAGCCCCAGCATTTT.

The genes are TRBV10-2 and TRBJ1-6; unclear D gene. Trimming cost V 6 bases and J 7 bases, with 13 bases left between them. CDR1 and CDR2 from the germline V gene are WSHSY and SAAADI. The CDR3 length is 14 residues. CDR3 sequence: CASSAAKANSPLHF. CDR3 nucleotides: TGCGCCAGCAGCGCGGCCAAGGCCAATTCACCCCTCCACTTT.